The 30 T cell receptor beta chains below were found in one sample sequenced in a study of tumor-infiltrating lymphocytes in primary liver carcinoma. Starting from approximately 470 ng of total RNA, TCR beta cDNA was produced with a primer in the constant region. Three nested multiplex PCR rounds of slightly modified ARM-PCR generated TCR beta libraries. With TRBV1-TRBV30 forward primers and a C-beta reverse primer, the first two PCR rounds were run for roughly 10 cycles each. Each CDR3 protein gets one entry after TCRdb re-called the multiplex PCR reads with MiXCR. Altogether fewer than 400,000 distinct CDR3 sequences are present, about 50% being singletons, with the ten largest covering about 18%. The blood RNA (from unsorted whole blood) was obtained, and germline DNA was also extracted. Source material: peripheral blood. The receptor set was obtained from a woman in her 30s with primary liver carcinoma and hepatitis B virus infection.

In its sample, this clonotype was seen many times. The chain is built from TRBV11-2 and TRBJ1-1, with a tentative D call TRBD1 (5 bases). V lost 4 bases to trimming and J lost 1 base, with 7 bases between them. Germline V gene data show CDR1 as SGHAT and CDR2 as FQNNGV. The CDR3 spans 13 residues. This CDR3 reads CASSSTGNTEAFF. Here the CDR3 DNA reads TGTGCCAGCAGCTCTACAGGGAACACTGAAGCTTTCTTT.

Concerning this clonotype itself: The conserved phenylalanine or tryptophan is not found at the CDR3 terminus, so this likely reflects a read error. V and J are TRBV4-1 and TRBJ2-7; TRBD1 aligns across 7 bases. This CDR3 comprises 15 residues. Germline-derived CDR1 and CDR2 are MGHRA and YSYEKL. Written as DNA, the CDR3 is TGTGCCAGCAGCCAAGCCACCGAGGGGGCTTTAGAGCAGTACCTC. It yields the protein CASSQATEGALEQYL.

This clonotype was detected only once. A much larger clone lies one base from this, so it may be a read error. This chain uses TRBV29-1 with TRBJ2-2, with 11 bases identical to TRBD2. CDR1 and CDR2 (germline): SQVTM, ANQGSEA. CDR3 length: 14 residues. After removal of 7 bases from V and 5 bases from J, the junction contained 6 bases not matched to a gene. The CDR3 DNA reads TGCAGCGCGGTTACTAGCGGGAGAACCGGGGAGCTGTTTTTT. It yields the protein CSAVTSGRTGELFF.

The CDR3 DNA is TGTGCCAACCATACTAGCGGGATCGACGAGACCCAGTACTTC. This gives the protein CANHTSGIDETQYF. The chain is built from TRBV5-6 and TRBJ2-5; 10 bases are shared with TRBD2. The CDR3 contains 14 residues. Germline CDR1 is SGHDT and CDR2 is YYEEEE. With V trimmed by 9 bases and J by 5 bases, 10 bases remained unmatched.

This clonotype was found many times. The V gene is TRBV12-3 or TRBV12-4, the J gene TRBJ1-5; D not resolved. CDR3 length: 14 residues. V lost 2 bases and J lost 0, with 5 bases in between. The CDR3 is CASSLRVSNQPQHF. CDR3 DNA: TGTGCCAGCAGTTTACGCGTTAGCAATCAGCCCCAGCATTTT.

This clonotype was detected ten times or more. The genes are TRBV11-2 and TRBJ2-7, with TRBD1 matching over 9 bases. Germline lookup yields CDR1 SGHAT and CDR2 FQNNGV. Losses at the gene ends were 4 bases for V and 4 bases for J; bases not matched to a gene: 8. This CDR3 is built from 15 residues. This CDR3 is CASSYQTGGYYEQYF. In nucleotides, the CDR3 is TGTGCCAGCAGCTACCAGACAGGGGGTTATTACGAGCAGTACTTC.

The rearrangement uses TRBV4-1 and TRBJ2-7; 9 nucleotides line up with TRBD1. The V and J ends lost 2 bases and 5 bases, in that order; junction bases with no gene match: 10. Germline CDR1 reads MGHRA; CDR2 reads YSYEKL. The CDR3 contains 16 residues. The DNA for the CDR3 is TGCGCCAGCAGCCAACCTGGGGGGACAGGGTATCACGAGCAGTACTTC. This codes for CASSQPGGTGYHEQYF.

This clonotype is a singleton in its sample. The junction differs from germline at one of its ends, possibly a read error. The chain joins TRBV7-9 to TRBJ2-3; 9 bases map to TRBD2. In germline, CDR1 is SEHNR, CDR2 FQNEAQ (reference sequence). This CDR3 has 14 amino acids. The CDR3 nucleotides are TGTGCCAGCAGCACTTGGACTAGCGCAGATACGAAGTATTTT. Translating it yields CASSTWTSADTKYF. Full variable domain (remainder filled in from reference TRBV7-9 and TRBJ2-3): DTGVSQNPRHKITKRGQNVTFRCDPISEHNRLYWYRQTLGQGPEFLTYFQNEAQLEKSRLLSDRFSAERPKGSFSTLEIQRTEQGDSAMYLCASSTWTSADTKYFGPGTRLTVL.

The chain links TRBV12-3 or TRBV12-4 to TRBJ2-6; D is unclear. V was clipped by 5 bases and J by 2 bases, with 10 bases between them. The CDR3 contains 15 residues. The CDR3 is CASSVRGAGANVLTF. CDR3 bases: TGTGCCAGCAGTGTTAGAGGCGCTGGGGCCAACGTCCTGACTTTC.

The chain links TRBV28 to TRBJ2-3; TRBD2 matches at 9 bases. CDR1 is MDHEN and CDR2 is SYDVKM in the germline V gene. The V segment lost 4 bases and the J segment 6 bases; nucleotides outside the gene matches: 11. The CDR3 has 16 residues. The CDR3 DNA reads TGTGCCAGCAGTTCGCCTAGTAGCGGGAGTCGTGATACGCAGTATTTT. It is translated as CASSSPSSGSRDTQYF. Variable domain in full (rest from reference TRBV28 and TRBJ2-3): DVKVTQSSRYLVKRTGEKVFLECVQDMDHENMFWYRQDPGLGLRLIYFSYDVKMKEKGDIPEGYSVSREKKERFSLILESASTNQTSMYLCASSSPSSGSRDTQYFGPGTRLTVL.

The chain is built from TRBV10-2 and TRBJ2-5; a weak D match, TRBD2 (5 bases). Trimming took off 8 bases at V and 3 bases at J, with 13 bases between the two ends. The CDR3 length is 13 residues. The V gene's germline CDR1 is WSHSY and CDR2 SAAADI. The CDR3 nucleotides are TGCGCCAGCGGGCGGGCCGCAAAAGAGACCCAGTACTTC. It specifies CASGRAAKETQYF.

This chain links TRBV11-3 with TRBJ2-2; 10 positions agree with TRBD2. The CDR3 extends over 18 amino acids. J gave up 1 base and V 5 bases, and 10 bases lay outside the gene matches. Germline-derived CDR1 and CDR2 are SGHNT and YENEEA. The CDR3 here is CASSLQSGLAWNTGELFF. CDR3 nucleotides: TGTGCCAGCAGCCTTCAATCGGGACTAGCGTGGAACACCGGGGAGCTGTTTTTT. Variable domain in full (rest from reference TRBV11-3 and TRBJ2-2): EAGVVQSPRYKIIEKKQPVAFWCNPISGHNTLYWYLQNLGQGPELLIRYENEEAVDDSQLPKDRFSAERLKGVDSTLKIQPAELGDSAVYLCASSLQSGLAWNTGELFFGEGSRLTVL.

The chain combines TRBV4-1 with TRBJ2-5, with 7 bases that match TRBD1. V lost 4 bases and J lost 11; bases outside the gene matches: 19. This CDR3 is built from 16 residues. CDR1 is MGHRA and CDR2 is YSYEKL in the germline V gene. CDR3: CASSPGDRPTYNEQYF. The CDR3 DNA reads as TGCGCCAGCAGCCCCGGGGACAGACCGACATACAATGAGCAGTACTTC.

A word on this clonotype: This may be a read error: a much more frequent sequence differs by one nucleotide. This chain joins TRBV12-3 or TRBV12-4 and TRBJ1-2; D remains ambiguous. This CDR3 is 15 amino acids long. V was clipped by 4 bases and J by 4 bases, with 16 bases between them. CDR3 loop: CASSWDLSVVYGYTF. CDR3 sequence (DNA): TGTGCCAGCAGTTGGGATCTCAGCGTCGTCTATGGCTACACCTTC.

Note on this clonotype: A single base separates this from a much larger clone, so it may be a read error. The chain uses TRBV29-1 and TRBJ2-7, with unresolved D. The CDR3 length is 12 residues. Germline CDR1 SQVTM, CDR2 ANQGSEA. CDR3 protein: CSVGSQINEHYF. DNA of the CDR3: TGCAGCGTTGGGTCCCAAATAAACGAGCATTACTTC.

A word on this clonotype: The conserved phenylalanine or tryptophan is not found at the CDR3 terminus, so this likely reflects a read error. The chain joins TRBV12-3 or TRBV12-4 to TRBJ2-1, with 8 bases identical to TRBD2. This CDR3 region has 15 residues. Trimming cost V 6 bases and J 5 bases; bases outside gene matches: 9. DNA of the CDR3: TGTGCCAGCAGCCAGACCAGCGGGAGAAACAATGAGCAGTTCCTC. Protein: CASSQTSGRNNEQFL.

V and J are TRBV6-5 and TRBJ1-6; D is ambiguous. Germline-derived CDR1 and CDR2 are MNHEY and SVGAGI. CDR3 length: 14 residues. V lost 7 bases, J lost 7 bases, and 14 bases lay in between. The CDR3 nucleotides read TGTGCCAGCACCTTCGGGAGATCGAATTCACCCCTCCACTTT. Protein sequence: CASTFGRSNSPLHF.

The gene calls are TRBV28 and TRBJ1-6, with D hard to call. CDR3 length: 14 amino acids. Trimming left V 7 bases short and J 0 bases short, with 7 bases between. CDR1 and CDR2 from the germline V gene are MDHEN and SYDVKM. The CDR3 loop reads CASKINSYNSPLHF. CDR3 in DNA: TGTGCCAGCAAAATAAACTCCTATAATTCACCCCTCCACTTT.

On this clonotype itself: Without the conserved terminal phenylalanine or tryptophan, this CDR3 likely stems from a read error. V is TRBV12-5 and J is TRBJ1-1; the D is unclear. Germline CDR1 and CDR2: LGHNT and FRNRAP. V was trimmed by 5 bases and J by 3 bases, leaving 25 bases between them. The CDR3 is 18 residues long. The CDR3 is CASGTTLSDLITYTEAFY. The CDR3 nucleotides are TGTGCTAGTGGTACTACTCTCTCCGACCTCATCACTTACACTGAAGCTTTCTAT.

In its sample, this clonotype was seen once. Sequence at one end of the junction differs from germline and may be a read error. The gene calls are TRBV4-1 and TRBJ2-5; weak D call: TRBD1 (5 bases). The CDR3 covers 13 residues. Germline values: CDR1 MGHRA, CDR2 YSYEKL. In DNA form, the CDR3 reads TGCGCCAGCTGCCAAGGGGTCAGGGAGACCCAGTACTTC. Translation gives CASCQGVRETQYF.

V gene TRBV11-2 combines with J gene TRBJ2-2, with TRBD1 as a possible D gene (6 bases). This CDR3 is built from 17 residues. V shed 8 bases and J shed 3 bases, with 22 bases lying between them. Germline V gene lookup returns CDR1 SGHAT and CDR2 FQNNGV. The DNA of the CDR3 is TGTGCCAGCGGCTACCTCTACGGACAGCAGCACACCGGGGAGCTGTTTTTT. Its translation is CASGYLYGQQHTGELFF.

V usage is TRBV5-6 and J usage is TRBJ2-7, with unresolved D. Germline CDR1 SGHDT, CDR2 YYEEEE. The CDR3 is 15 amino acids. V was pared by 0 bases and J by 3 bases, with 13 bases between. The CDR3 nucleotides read TGTGCCAGCAGCTTGGGGTCTAAGGGAAGCTACGAGCAGTACTTC. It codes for CASSLGSKGSYEQYF.

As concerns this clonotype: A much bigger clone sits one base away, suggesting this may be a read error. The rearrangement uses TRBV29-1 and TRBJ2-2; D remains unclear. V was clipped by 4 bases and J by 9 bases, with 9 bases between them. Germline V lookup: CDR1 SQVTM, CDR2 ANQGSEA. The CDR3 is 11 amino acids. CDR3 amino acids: CSVASPWELFF. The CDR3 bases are TGCAGCGTTGCGAGCCCCTGGGAGCTGTTTTTT.

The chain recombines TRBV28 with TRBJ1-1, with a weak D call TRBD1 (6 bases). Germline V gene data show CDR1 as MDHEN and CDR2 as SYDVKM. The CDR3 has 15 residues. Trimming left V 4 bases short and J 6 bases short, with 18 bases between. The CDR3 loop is CASSSVRRGRAEAFF. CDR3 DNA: TGTGCCAGCAGTTCGGTACGACGGGGGCGGGCTGAAGCTTTCTTT.

The DNA of the CDR3 is TGTGCCAGCAGCCAAACGGCGCCGACCCTGTTAGGCACTGAAGCTTTCTTT. Translated, it gives CASSQTAPTLLGTEAFF. The chain carries TRBV16 and TRBJ1-1; D unclear. The CDR3 covers 17 residues. The germline V gene encodes CDR1 KGHSY and CDR2 FQNENV. Trimming stripped 2 bases from V and 4 bases from J, with 20 bases between.

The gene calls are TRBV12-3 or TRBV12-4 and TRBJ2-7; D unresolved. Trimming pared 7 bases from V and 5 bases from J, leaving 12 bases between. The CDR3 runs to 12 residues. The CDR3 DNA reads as TGTGCCAGCAATTCGGGTCTGAACGAGCAGTACTTC. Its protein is CASNSGLNEQYF.

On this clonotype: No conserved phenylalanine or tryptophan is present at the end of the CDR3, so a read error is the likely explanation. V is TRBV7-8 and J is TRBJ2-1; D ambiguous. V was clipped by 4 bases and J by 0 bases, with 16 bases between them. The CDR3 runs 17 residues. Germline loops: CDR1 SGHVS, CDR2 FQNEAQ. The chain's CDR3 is CASSSLQQVRSYNEQFI. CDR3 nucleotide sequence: TGTGCCAGCAGCTCCCTCCAGCAGGTGCGCTCCTACAATGAGCAGTTCATC.

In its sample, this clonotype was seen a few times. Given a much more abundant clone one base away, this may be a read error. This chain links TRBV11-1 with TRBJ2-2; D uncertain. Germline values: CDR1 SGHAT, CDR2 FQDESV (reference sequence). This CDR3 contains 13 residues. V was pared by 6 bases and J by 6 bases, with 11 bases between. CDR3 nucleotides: TGTGCCAGCAGTCTCGGTTCCTCCGGGGAGCTGTTTTTT. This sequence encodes CASSLGSSGELFF.

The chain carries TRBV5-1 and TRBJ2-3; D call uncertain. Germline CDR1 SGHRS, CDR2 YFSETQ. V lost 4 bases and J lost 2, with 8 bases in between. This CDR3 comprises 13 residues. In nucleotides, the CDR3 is TGCGCCAGCAGCATGACAACCACAGATACGCAGTATTTT. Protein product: CASSMTTTDTQYF.

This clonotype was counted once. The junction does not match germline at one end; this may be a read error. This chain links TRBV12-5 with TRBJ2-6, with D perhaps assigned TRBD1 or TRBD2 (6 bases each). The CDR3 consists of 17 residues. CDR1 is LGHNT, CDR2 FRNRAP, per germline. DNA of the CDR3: TGTGCTAGTGGTTCCTGGAGGGGGACTTATGGGGCCAACATCCTGACTTTC. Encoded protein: CASGSWRGTYGANILTF.